This entry features one T cell receptor beta chain sequence. This entry comes from a study of control samples from healthy donors and cancer patients. TCRdb's copy holds only in-frame clones and misses some; the assay was immunoSEQ multiplex PCR. The sample carries under 55,000 clones, 75% to 85% recorded once. Germline-derived CDR1 and CDR2 are SGHRS and YFSETQ. The CDR3 runs 16 residues. With 4 bases removed from V and 2 bases from J, the gap between germline ends came to 19 bases. V usage is TRBV5-1 and J usage is TRBJ2-7, with D perhaps given as TRBD1 or TRBD2 (5 bases each). The TCR was taken from an older man in good health. Sequencing was done on a sample of blood. The CDR3 is CASSRIIGAFTYEQYF. CDR3 DNA sequence: TGCGCCAGCAGCCGGATAATCGGGGCGTTTACCTACGAGCAGTACTTC.